This T cell receptor beta chain was identified during a study of T cells after yellow fever vaccination. With V trimmed by 6 bases and J by 5 bases, 9 bases remained unmatched. The CDR3 runs 15 residues. The V gene's germline CDR1 is KGHSH and CDR2 LQKENI. Many counts were recorded for this clonotype. Production of TCR cDNA was by 5'RACE template switching, which also added a universal primer site and UMIs. TCRdb called the 5' RACE reads again in MiXCR, with one record for every CDR3 protein. This table holds approximately 69,000 distinct CDR3 sequences, 5% to 6.5% found once. The source is a man between 18 and 35 years old who received the YFV17D yellow fever vaccine. This sample comprised CD4+ T cells sorted from PBMCs, obtained more than 14 days after the first yellow fever vaccination. The V call is TRBV18, the J call TRBJ1-4; 7 nucleotides match TRBD1. The CDR3 DNA reads TGTGCCAGCTCCCCGGGGACAGTTTTGAATGAAAAACTGTTTTTT. This codes for CASSPGTVLNEKLFF.